This T cell receptor (beta chain) was profiled in a study of blood T cell repertoires in COVID-19. The V and J ends lost 4 bases and 0 bases respectively, with 13 bases between them. Germline CDR1 is SGHTA and CDR2 is FQGNSA. The CDR3 length is 15 residues. Method: immunoSEQ multiplex PCR; TCRdb's copy keeps in-frame clones and lacks some. The sample includes tens of thousands of clones, about four fifths of them seen just once. Note on this clone: This sample includes further DNA sequences coding for the same CDR3.

The gene calls are TRBV7-2 and TRBJ2-7, with a tentative D call TRBD1 (6 bases). The TCR originated in a man between 70 and 80 years old with active COVID-19. What was sequenced was peripheral blood. The CDR3 region is CASSSSGQSSYEQYF. The CDR3 bases are TGTGCCAGCAGCTCCTCGGGACAATCCTCCTACGAGCAGTACTTC. The whole variable domain, filled in from reference TRBV7-2 and TRBJ2-7, reads GAGVSQSPSNKVTEKGKDVELRCDPISGHTALYWYRQSLGQGLEFLIYFQGNSAPDKSGLPSDRFSAERTGGSVSTLTIQRTQQEDSAVYLCASSSSGQSSYEQYFGPGTRLTVT.